Listed below are T cell receptor beta chains from one sample, sequenced in a study of CD8+CD57+ T cells in acquired aplastic anemia. TCRdb ran MiXCR on the reads and lists one entry per CDR3 protein. The sample shows some 200,000 distinct CDR3 sequences, approximately 60% of them seen only once. Material for sequencing was sorted CD4+, CD8+, or CD8+CD57+ T cells (not recorded which) from PBMCs. The source of these receptors is a human donor in good health. CDR3s include the opening cysteine and the closing phenylalanine or tryptophan. A D gene is named only where the DNA matches it firmly. Size is omitted from some rows. Given values are once, few, many or a class for expanded clones.

TRBJ2-7,TRBV24-1,.,few,CATSDLDFRQYF,TGTGCCACCAGTGATTTGGATTTCAGGCAGTACTTC
TRBJ2-3,TRBV7-3,TRBD1,.,CASSLTFLTGGRTDTQYF,TGTGCCAGCAGCTTAACGTTTCTTACAGGGGGTCGAACAGATACGCAGTATTTT
TRBJ2-7,TRBV5-5,.,.,CASNLDTLPYEQYF,TGTGCCAGCAACTTGGACACTCTTCCCTACGAGCAGTACTTC
TRBJ1-1,TRBV6-2/TRBV6-3,.,many,CASSYILNTEAFF,TGTGCCAGCAGTTACATCTTGAACACTGAAGCTTTCTTT
TRBJ2-7,TRBV7-8,.,.,CASSSGPPVSYEQYF,TGTGCCAGCAGCAGCGGACCCCCCGTCTCCTACGAGCAGTACTTC
TRBJ2-7,TRBV20-1,TRBD2,.,CSAPGGGGSYEQYF,TGCAGTGCCCCTGGGGGGGGTGGCTCCTACGAGCAGTACTTC
TRBJ1-4,TRBV5-6,.,many,CASSLDRANEKLFF,TGTGCCAGCAGCTTGGACAGGGCTAATGAAAAACTGTTTTTT
TRBJ2-7,TRBV24-1,.,.,CATSDSKAGNVYEQYF,TGTGCCACCAGTGATTCCAAAGCCGGGAACGTTTACGAGCAGTACTTC
TRBJ2-7,TRBV20-1,.,many,CSARGGRDYEQYF,TGCAGTGCTAGGGGCGGACGAGACTACGAGCAGTACTTC
TRBJ2-7,TRBV6-6,.,few,CASSYIGNEQYF,TGTGCCAGCAGTTACATAGGGAACGAGCAGTACTTC
TRBJ2-3,TRBV20-1,TRBD1,.,CSATRQGADTQYF,TGCAGTGCGACGAGACAGGGCGCAGATACGCAGTATTTT
TRBJ2-2,TRBV6-2/TRBV6-3,.,once,CASTIRELFF,TGTGCCAGTACCATCCGGGAGCTGTTTTTT
TRBJ2-1,TRBV7-9,TRBD2,.,CASTGGSSYNEQFF,TGTGCCAGCACGGGAGGCAGCTCCTACAATGAGCAGTTCTTC
TRBJ2-1,TRBV20-1,TRBD2,many,CSARDQASGDYNEQFF,TGCAGTGCTAGAGATCAGGCTAGCGGGGATTACAATGAGCAGTTCTTC
TRBJ1-2,TRBV13,.,many,CASSPPGPNYGYTF,TGTGCCAGCAGCCCACCAGGTCCTAACTATGGCTACACCTTC
TRBJ1-4,TRBV6-5,TRBD1,many,CASSSEGAAGWNEKLFF,TGTGCCAGCAGTTCGGAGGGGGCAGCAGGGTGGAATGAAAAACTGTTTTTT
TRBJ2-7,TRBV15,.,.,CASSQDQAQATYEQYF,TGTGCCAGCAGCCAAGATCAGGCCCAGGCAACCTACGAGCAGTACTTC
TRBJ2-7,TRBV2,.,few,CASSETDEQYF,TGTGCCAGCAGTGAAACGGACGAGCAGTACTTC
TRBJ1-1,TRBV19,.,many,CASSMAVTNTEAFF,TGTGCCAGTAGTATGGCAGTGACGAACACTGAAGCTTTCTTT
TRBJ2-3,TRBV5-1,.,.,CASSLGEVSTDTQYF,TGCGCCAGCAGCTTGGGCGAGGTTAGCACAGATACGCAGTATTTT
TRBJ2-7,TRBV10-2,.,.,CAIQTDSYEQHF,TGCGCCATCCAGACGGACTCCTATGAGCAGCACTTC
TRBJ2-3,TRBV19,TRBD1,.,CASSDRVADTQYF,TGTGCCAGTAGCGACAGGGTTGCAGATACGCAGTATTTT
TRBJ2-2,TRBV7-2,.,.,CASSSLANTGELFF,TGTGCCAGCAGCTCCCTAGCGAACACCGGGGAGCTGTTTTTT
TRBJ2-5,TRBV24-1,.,few,CATSMPGFQETQYF,TGTGCCACCAGCATGCCAGGGTTCCAAGAGACCCAGTACTTC